This T cell receptor (beta chain) was identified in a study of T cells in Graves' hyperthyroidism and ophthalmopathy. Findings and limits, study-wide: For ophthalmopathy, model prediction preceded onset by a median roughly 6.3 months. Blood also carried most thyroid clonotypes expanded above 0.001.

This clonotype was detected a few times. The antigen is unknown. Across 18 months, stable Graves' hyperthyroidism was marked by no progression to ophthalmopathy. Researchers took RNA transcripts and amplified the TCR beta CDR3 regions from them. First-round RT-PCR of the TCR CDR3 relied on the HTBI primer set. In TCRdb, the multiplex PCR reads were re-called with MiXCR into one record per CDR3 protein. Here the sample spans approximately 600,000 distinct CDR3 sequences, about 16% being singletons. Germline trimming cut 4 bases from V and 2 bases from J; bases unmatched to any gene: 4. Germline V gene data show CDR1 as SGHTA and CDR2 as FQGNSA. The CDR3 is 15 amino acids.

This receptor was obtained from a woman between 25 and 40 years old with Graves' hyperthyroidism. Sequenced input: blood. The rearrangement links TRBV7-2 to TRBJ2-3; TRBD2 matches at 9 bases. The CDR3 DNA reads TGTGCCAGCAGCTATCTAGCGGGGCCCACAGATACGCAGTATTTT. This sequence encodes CASSYLAGPTDTQYF. The whole variable domain, filled in from reference TRBV7-2 and TRBJ2-3, reads GAGVSQSPSNKVTEKGKDVELRCDPISGHTALYWYRQSLGQGLEFLIYFQGNSAPDKSGLPSDRFSAERTGGSVSTLTIQRTQQEDSAVYLCASSYLAGPTDTQYFGPGTRLTVL.